The clone carrying this T cell receptor beta chain was seen a single time. The sample originates from a study of blood T cell repertoires in COVID-19. Whole-study context: PBMCs, B-cell-depleted T cells, or T cells provided the cDNA or gDNA that made up the material.

With 0 bases clipped from V and 8 bases from J, the junction kept 5 bases outside the gene matches. Germline assignment: CDR1 LGHNA and CDR2 YSLEER. The CDR3 totals 15 residues. As originally analysed: For nucleated cells, counts were estimated from reference gene primer amplification. TCRdb keeps only in-frame clones here, not all; method: immunoSEQ multiplex PCR. V, J and clone size were drawn from that table, and D and trimming were deduced from the DNA. The table includes roughly 160,000 clones, approximately 85% detected once. The source of this sequence is an elderly man with COVID-19, enrolled during active disease. The rearrangement links TRBV4-3 to TRBJ1-4; the match to TRBD1 covers 8 bases. Sequencing input: peripheral blood. The CDR3 spells CASSQETGVGEKLFF. As DNA, the CDR3 is TGCGCCAGCAGCCAAGAGACAGGGGTTGGCGAAAAACTGTTTTTT.